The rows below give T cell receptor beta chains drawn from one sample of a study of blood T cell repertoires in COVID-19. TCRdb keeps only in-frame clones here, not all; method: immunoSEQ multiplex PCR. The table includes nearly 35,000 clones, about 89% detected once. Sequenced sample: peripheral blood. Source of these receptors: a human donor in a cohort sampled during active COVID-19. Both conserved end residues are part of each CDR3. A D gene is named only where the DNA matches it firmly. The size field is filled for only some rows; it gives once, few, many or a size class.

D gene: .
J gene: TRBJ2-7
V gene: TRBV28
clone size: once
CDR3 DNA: TGTGCCAGCAGGACCAATCCAGGCTCCTACGAGCAGTACTTC
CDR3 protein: CASRTNPGSYEQYF

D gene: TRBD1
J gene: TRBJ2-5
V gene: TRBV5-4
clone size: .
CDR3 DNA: TGTGCCAGCAGCCCGACAGGACAGGGGGGAGGTGAGACCCAGTACTTC
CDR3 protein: CASSPTGQGGGETQYF

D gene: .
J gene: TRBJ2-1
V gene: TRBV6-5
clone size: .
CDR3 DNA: TGTGCCAGCAGTTACTCGGCAGCGTATGAGCAGTTCTTC
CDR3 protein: CASSYSAAYEQFF

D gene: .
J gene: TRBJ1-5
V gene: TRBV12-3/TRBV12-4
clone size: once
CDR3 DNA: TGTGCCAGCAGCCTTGCGAATCAGCCCCAGCATTTT
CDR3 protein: CASSLANQPQHF

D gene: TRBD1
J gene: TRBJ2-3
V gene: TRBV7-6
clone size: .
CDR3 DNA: TGTGCCAGCAGCCCCCCCGTTAATCGGGCCCGGGACAGGGTCTCCACAGATACGCAGTATTTT
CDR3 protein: CASSPPVNRARDRVSTDTQYF

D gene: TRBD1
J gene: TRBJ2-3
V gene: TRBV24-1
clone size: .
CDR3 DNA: TGTGCCACCAGTGATCGGACAGGGGGCACAGATACGCAGTATTTT
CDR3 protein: CATSDRTGGTDTQYF

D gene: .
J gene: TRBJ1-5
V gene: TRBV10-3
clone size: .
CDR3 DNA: TGTGCCATCAGTGAGTCTTCTTTGGGGGGGTCTTCGCCCCAGCATTTT
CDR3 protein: CAISESSLGGSSPQHF

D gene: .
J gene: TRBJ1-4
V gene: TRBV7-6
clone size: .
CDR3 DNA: TGTGCCAGCAGCCGTGCGGGCCGGGTACCTGAAAAACTGTTTTTT
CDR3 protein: CASSRAGRVPEKLFF

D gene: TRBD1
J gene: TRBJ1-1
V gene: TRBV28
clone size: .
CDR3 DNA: TGTGCCAGCAGTAAGTGGACAGGGAAGACTGAAGCTTTCTTT
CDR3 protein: CASSKWTGKTEAFF

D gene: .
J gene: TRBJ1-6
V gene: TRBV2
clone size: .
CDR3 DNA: TGTGCCAGCAATTGGCAGTATAATTCACCCCTCCACTTT
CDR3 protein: CASNWQYNSPLHF

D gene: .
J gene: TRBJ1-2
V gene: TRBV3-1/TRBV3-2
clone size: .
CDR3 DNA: TGTGCCAGCAGCCAAGACAGGGCTACTAACTATGGCTACACCTTC
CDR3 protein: CASSQDRATNYGYTF

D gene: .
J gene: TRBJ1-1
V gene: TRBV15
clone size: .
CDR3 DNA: TGTGCCACCAGCAGAGAAAGTCGCAGCCGTTTAGCCACTGAAGCTTTCTTT
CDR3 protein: CATSRESRSRLATEAFF

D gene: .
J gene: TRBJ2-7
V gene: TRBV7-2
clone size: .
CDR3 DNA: TGTGCCAGCAGCTTAGTCCTCCTTTCCAGCGAGCAGTACTTC
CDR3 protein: CASSLVLLSSEQYF

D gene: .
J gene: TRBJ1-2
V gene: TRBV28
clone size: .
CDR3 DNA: TGTGCCAGCAGTTTAGCGAAGGGGCGCGTCAACTATGGCTACACCTTC
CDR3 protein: CASSLAKGRVNYGYTF

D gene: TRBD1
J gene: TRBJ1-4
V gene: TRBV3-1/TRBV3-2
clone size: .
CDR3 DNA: TGTGCCAGCAGCCAAGGGGACAGGGGGGCAAAACTGTTTTTT
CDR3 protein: CASSQGDRGAKLFF

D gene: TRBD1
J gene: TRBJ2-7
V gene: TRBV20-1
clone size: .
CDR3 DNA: TGCAGCCTTGACAGGGATTACGAGCAGTACTTC
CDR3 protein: CSLDRDYEQYF

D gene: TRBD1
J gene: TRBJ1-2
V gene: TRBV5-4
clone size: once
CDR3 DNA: TGTGCCAGCAGCTTAGGAGGGGGCAAGAACTATGGCTACACCTTC
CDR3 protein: CASSLGGGKNYGYTF

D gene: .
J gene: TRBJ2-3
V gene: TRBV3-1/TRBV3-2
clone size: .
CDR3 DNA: TGTGCCAGCAGCCAAGTCGGTGGAGATACGCAGTATTTT
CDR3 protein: CASSQVGGDTQYF

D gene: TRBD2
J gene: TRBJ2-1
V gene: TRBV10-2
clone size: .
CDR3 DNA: TGCGCCAGCAAACTAGCGGGGAGCTCCTACAATGAGCAGTTCTTC
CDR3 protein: CASKLAGSSYNEQFF

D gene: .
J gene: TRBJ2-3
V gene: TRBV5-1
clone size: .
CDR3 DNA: TGCGCCAGCAGCTTGGGGTCAGGGGCGGGAGATACGCAGTATTTT
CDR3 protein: CASSLGSGAGDTQYF

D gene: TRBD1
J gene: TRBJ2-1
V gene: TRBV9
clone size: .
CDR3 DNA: TGTGCCAGCAGCGTAGGACAGGGCTCCTACAATGAGCAGTTCTTC
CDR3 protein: CASSVGQGSYNEQFF